The next 10 T cell receptor beta chains were all read from a single sample in a study of regulatory T cells in long-lasting Graves disease. Documented time point: newly diagnosed GD, antithyroid drugs for less than 3 months. Extracted RNA from PBMCs served as the source of the TCR library. In building TCR beta libraries, iRepertoire HTBI primers were used together with Arm-PCR of CDR3 regions. TCRdb recomputed calls from the multiplex PCR reads with MiXCR, one row per CDR3 protein. The sample carries 350,000 to 450,000 distinct CDR3 sequences, 15% recorded once. These records were also assigned to another study, of T cells in Graves' hyperthyroidism and ophthalmopathy.

Here the sequenced sample was peripheral blood mononuclear cells (PBMCs), taken at new diagnosis, from a patient treated with antithyroid drugs. These receptors all come from a woman aged 25 to 45 with Graves disease.

The CDR3 spells CSAAKGGAGGANVLTF. The CDR3 DNA sequence: TGCAGTGCTGCCAAAGGAGGGGCCGGTGGGGCCAACGTCCTGACTTTC. This chain links TRBV20-1 with TRBJ2-6; D may be TRBD2 (6 bases). V was cut by 5 bases and J by 3 bases, with 17 bases left in between. CDR1 and CDR2 (germline): DFQATT, SNEGSKA (reference sequence). The CDR3 runs 16 residues.

Ten or more counts support this clonotype. V is TRBV20-1 and J is TRBJ2-3, with D possibly matching TRBD2 (6 bases). V was shortened by 3 bases and J by 6 bases, with 19 bases between the two germline ends. The germline gives CDR1 DFQATT, CDR2 SNEGSKA (reference sequence). The CDR3 loop spans 15 amino acids. The CDR3, as DNA: TGCAGTGCTAGCCCTAGACTAGGGGCCCCGGATACGCAGTATTTT. Protein: CSASPRLGAPDTQYF.

This clonotype was recorded many times. The chain carries TRBV12-3 or TRBV12-4 and TRBJ1-2, with 9 bases that match TRBD1. CDR3 size: 16 residues. With V trimmed by 8 bases and J by 8 bases, 18 bases remained unmatched. The CDR3 nucleotides read TGTGCCAGCGGCACAGGGGGCGCACTACAAGGGAGGGGCTACACCTTC. Protein sequence: CASGTGGALQGRGYTF.

The chain employs TRBV19 and TRBJ2-1; TRBD2 matches 16 bases. The CDR3 has 18 amino acids. Germline CDR1 and CDR2: LNHDA and SQIVND (reference sequence). The junction had 9 bases not matched to a gene; V was cut back by 5 bases and J by 5 bases. The CDR3 here is CASSLGTSGRAGHNEQFF. For the CDR3, the DNA is TGTGCCAGTAGTCTTGGGACTAGCGGGAGGGCCGGTCACAATGAGCAGTTCTTC.

This clonotype was counted at least ten times. This chain connects TRBV20-1 to TRBJ1-4; D is perhaps TRBD1 (5 bases). Germline assignment: CDR1 DFQATT and CDR2 SNEGSKA (reference sequence). The CDR3 runs to 14 residues. V lost 1 base to trimming and J lost 7 bases, with 13 bases between them. CDR3 residues: CSARGGGTGEKLFF. CDR3 in DNA: TGCAGTGCTAGAGGGGGGGGTACCGGTGAAAAACTGTTTTTT.

V and J are TRBV15 and TRBJ1-1; tentatively, D is TRBD1 (6 bases). Trimming cost V 0 bases and J 3 bases, with 23 bases left between them. Germline lookup yields CDR1 LNHNV and CDR2 YYDKDF (reference sequence). The CDR3 is made up of 19 amino acids. The DNA for the CDR3 is TGTGCCACCAGCAGAGAGACCGGACAGCCCAACCGACCCTACACTGAAGCTTTCTTT. Protein sequence: CATSRETGQPNRPYTEAFF.

The chain recombines TRBV10-1 with TRBJ2-1; D ambiguous. Germline lookup yields CDR1 WNHNN and CDR2 SYGVQD (reference sequence). CDR3 length equals 15 residues. V was clipped by 4 bases and J by 3 bases, with 13 bases between them. This CDR3 reads CASSVDDPIYNEQFF. The CDR3 DNA reads as TGCGCCAGCAGTGTCGACGATCCGATCTACAATGAGCAGTTCTTC.

Ten or more counts support this clonotype. V and J are TRBV7-8 and TRBJ2-1, with D unclear. The V end lost 2 bases, the J end lost 4 bases, and 9 bases lay between the germline ends. Germline loops: CDR1 SGHVS, CDR2 FQNEAQ. The length of the CDR3 is 14 residues. The CDR3 sequence is CASSLTDQYNEQFF. The CDR3, as DNA: TGTGCCAGCAGCTTAACCGACCAGTACAATGAGCAGTTCTTC.

The J gene is TRBJ2-5, the V gene TRBV4-1; tentatively, D is TRBD2 (6 bases). Germline CDR1 and CDR2: MGHRA and YSYEKL. V lost 0 bases, J lost 4 bases, and 15 bases lay in between. The CDR3 is 16 residues long. CDR3 loop: CASSQDSGRGVETQYF. The CDR3 DNA reads as TGCGCCAGCAGCCAAGATTCGGGGCGCGGGGTAGAGACCCAGTACTTC.

The chain couples TRBV20-1 to TRBJ2-7; possible D gene TRBD2, 5 bases. Germline CDR1 is DFQATT and CDR2 is SNEGSKA (reference sequence). Trimming removed 2 bases at V and 7 bases at J, with 15 bases between. This CDR3 contains 13 residues. The CDR3 here is CSARNVSGGEQYF. CDR3 sequence (DNA): TGCAGTGCTAGAAACGTGTCCGGCGGGGAGCAGTACTTC.